The clone carrying this TCR beta chain was recorded a few times. What it binds is not known. Assay used: immunoSEQ multiplex PCR; TCRdb lists only in-frame clones, some missing. The sample holds 150,000 to 200,000 clones, 93% seen once. These data are taken from a study of T cell responses to AZD1222 COVID-19 vaccine. Study observations and caveats: Possibly, clonal diversity was underestimated; donors were largely white British and included more females. At baseline, just five to seven AZD1222 recipients tested seropositive. Two doses of AZD1222 preceded a rise in Spike-specific TCR breadth and depth.

V was pared by 4 bases and J by 2 bases, with 8 bases of the junction left unmatched. This CDR3 spans 16 amino acids. Per germline, CDR1 SGHRS and CDR2 YFSETQ. The gene calls are TRBV5-1 and TRBJ2-5; 10 nucleotides match TRBD2. Here the sequenced sample was peripheral blood, taken on day 0 of AZD1222 vaccination. The receptor was isolated from an adult in good health. The CDR3 spells CASSRLLAGRQETQYF. The CDR3 DNA is TGCGCCAGCAGCCGGTTACTAGCGGGGCGACAAGAGACCCAGTACTTC.